This is a list of T cell receptor beta chains from one sample in a study of CD8 T cells in ankylosing spondylitis. TCRdb called the 5' RACE reads again in MiXCR, with one record for every CDR3 protein. The sample has about 460,000 distinct CDR3 sequences, less than 6% seen once. The specimen was blood, either unsorted or a sorted T cell fraction (not recorded which). The source of these receptors is a male donor with ankylosing spondylitis. CDR3s include the opening cysteine and the closing phenylalanine or tryptophan. D genes are given only for firm matches. Where a row states a size, it is once, few, many or the class of an expanded clone; other rows omit it.

v_gene,d_gene,abundance,j_gene,CDR3nt,CDR3aa
TRBV7-8,TRBD2,many,TRBJ2-1,TGTGCCAGCCAAAGGACTAGCGGGAGGGATAATGAGCAGTTCTTC,CASQRTSGRDNEQFF
TRBV28,TRBD2,few,TRBJ2-1,TGTGCCAGCATATATAGCGGGAGCTCCTACAATGAGCAGTTCTTC,CASIYSGSSYNEQFF
TRBV5-1,TRBD2,few,TRBJ2-2,TGCGCCAGCAGCTCAACCTCCGGGACTAGCGGGACGAACACCGGGGAGCTGTTTTTT,CASSSTSGTSGTNTGELFF
TRBV20-1,TRBD1,many,TRBJ1-2,TGCAGTGCTACCAGAAGACGGGACAGGGGTTTGGGCTACACCTTC,CSATRRRDRGLGYTF
TRBV5-1,TRBD1,many,TRBJ2-7,TGCGCCAGCACCGGGACAGAGTTCTACGAGCAGTACTTC,CASTGTEFYEQYF
TRBV3-1,TRBD2,-,TRBJ2-7,TGTGCCAGCAGCCAGTTACTAGCGCGACTCTACGAGCAGTACTTC,CASSQLLARLYEQYF
TRBV6-5,-,many,TRBJ2-3,TGTGCCAGCAGTTACGGGCCTCAGGCAGATACGCAGTATTTT,CASSYGPQADTQYF
TRBV30,-,-,TRBJ2-5,TGTGCCTGGAGGGTAATGGGGGAGACCCAGTACTTC,CAWRVMGETQYF
TRBV11-1,TRBD2,-,TRBJ2-2,TGTGCCAGCAGCCGACGAGGGACTAGCGCGGTCAACACCGGGGAGCTGTTTTTT,CASSRRGTSAVNTGELFF
TRBV5-4,-,-,TRBJ1-6,TGTGCCAGCAGCTTGGGATTAGGGATTAGCTCCTATAATTCACCCCTCCACTTT,CASSLGLGISSYNSPLHF
TRBV11-3,-,many,TRBJ2-2,TGTGCCAGCAGCTTCGACCAGGGCGCTACCGGGGAGCTGTTTTTT,CASSFDQGATGELFF
TRBV5-4,-,many,TRBJ1-2,TGTGCCAGCAGCTTACAATTACTTAACTATGGCTACACCTTC,CASSLQLLNYGYTF
TRBV2,TRBD2,few,TRBJ2-3,TGTGCCAGCGAAGCGGGGGATACGCAGTATTTT,CASEAGDTQYF
TRBV7-9,-,-,TRBJ1-1,TGTGCCAGCAGCTTCCCGCGAGACCGGAACTCTGAAGCTTTCTTT,CASSFPRDRNSEAFF
TRBV5-5,-,many,TRBJ2-4,TGTGCCAGCAGCTTGGCGGGGGCCAAAAACATTCAGTACTTC,CASSLAGAKNIQYF